The source of this T cell receptor (beta chain) is a study of cytomegalovirus exposure and HLA in healthy donors. General study results and limits: Analyzed later, association rates of TCRs varied across HLA loci, with DRB1 most and HLA-C fewest. In a later analysis, common viral pathogens appeared linked to several of the most significant clusters. A reported reduction in N-insertions relative to the roughly 640-donor mean was seen in an Asian-associated ancestry cluster in a later analysis.

60 Vbeta and 13 Jbeta primers were used in PCR. The assay was immunoSEQ multiplex PCR, and TCRdb's table has in-frame clones only and misses some. There are roughly 200,000 clones in the sample; 75% to 90% occur only once, and around 1.2% lies in the top ten. A single count supports this clone. Its antigen is not identified. The CDR3 is made up of 13 amino acids. From germline, CDR1 is MNHNS and CDR2 SASEGT. J gave up 10 bases and V 1 base, and 4 bases lay outside the gene matches. V usage is TRBV6-1 and J usage is TRBJ1-1, with 9 bases fitting TRBD1. Sequences were obtained from PBMCs. This TCR was recovered from a young man in good health and CMV-seronegative. The CDR3 nucleotides read TGTGCCAGCAGTGAAGAACAGGGGGCGGCAGCTTTCTTT. The encoded protein is CASSEEQGAAAFF.